This T cell receptor (beta chain) derives from a study of T cells after yellow fever vaccination. The CDR3 runs 15 residues. V was clipped by 5 bases and J by 4 bases; unmatched bases: 6. Germline V gene data show CDR1 as SGHAT and CDR2 as FQNNGV. UMIs were added to TCR cDNA along with a universal primer site when it was made by 5'RACE template switching. Using its own MiXCR run on the 5' RACE reads, TCRdb lists one record per CDR3 protein. The data show about 75,000 distinct CDR3 sequences, with 7.3% seen just once and 25% to 35% held by the top ten. V usage is TRBV11-2 and J usage is TRBJ2-2; TRBD1 matches 8 bases. This material consisted of CD8+ T cells sorted from PBMCs, taken 10 days after the first yellow fever vaccination. This TCR was sampled from a young man who received the YFV17D yellow fever vaccine. The CDR3 DNA is TGTGCCAGCAGCGCCGACAGGGGCCCCACCGGGGAGCTGTTTTTT. Amino acid sequence: CASSADRGPTGELFF.